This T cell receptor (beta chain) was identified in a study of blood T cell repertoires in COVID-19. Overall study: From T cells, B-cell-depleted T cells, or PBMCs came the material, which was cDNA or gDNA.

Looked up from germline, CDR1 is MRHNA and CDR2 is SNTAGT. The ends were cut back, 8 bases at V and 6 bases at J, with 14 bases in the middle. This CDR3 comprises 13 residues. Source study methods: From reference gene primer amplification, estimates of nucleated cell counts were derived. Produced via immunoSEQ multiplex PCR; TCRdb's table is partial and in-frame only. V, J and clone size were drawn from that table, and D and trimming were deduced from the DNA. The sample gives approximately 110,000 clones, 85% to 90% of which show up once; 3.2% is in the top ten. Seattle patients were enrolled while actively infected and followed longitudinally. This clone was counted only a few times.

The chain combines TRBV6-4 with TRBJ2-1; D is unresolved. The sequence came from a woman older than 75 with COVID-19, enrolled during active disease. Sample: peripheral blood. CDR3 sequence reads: CASPSPGFNEQFF. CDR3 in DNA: TGTGCCAGCCCCAGCCCGGGTTTCAATGAGCAGTTCTTC.